Sequencing of this T cell receptor beta chain was carried out in a study of siplizumab effects on memory and regulatory T cells. Findings and caveats of the study: Controls showed an average of around 28% Treg-derived mappable alloreactive CD4+ clones, while siplizumab showed 55% to 80%.

The CDR3 consists of 13 residues. In regard to this clone: The antigen remains unidentified.

The protocol was immunoSEQ multiplex PCR, while the TCRdb copy is restricted to in-frame clones and leaves out a portion. The sample consists of about 110,000 clones, under 95% of them appearing once. Sequencing used Tregs sorted from blood. The chain uses TRBV21-1 and TRBJ1-5; the tabulated D call, TRBD1, remains unverified against the DNA. TRBV21-1 is a pseudogene. This clonotype was obtained from a human donor in good health. The CDR3 nucleotides read TGTGCCAGCAGCACCCGCACCCCAGGGCCCCAGCATTTT. It yields the protein CASSTRTPGPQHF.